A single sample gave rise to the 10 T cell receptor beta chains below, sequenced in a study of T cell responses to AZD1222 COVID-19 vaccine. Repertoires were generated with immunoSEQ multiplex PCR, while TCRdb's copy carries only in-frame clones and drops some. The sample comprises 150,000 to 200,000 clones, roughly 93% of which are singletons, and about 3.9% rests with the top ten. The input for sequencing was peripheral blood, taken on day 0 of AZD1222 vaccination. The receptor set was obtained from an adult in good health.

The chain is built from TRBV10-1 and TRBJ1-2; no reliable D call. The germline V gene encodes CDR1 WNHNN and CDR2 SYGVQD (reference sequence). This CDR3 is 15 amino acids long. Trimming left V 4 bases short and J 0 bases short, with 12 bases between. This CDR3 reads CASSAGLPANYGYTF. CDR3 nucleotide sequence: TGCGCCAGCAGTGCTGGACTCCCTGCTAACTATGGCTACACCTTC.

CDR3 nucleotides: TGTGCCAGCAGCTTCGGGCCAGCCGTGAACAATGAGCAGTTCTTC. Its translation: CASSFGPAVNNEQFF. This chain links TRBV5-5 with TRBJ2-1; no firm D call. Germline CDR1 is SGHKS and CDR2 is YYEKEE (reference sequence). V gave up 2 bases and J gave up 5 bases, with 14 bases separating them. CDR3 length equals 15 residues.

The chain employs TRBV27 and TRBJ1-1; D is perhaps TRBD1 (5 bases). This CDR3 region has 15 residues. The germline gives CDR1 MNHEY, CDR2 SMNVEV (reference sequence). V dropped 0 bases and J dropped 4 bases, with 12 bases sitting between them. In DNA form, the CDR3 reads TGTGCCAGCAGTTTATCGGCAGGGTACGGCACTGAAGCTTTCTTT. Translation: CASSLSAGYGTEAFF.

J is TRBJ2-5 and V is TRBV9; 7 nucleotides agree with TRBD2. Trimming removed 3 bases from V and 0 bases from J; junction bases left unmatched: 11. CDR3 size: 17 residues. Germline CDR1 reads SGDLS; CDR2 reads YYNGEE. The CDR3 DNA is TGTGCCAGCAGCGCCCGGGGAGGGAGATGGTACCAAGAGACCCAGTACTTC. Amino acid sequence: CASSARGGRWYQETQYF.

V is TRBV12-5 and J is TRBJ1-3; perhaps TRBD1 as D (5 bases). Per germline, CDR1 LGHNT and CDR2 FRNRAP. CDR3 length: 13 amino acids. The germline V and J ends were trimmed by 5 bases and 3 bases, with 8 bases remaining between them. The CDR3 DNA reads TGTGCTAGTGGTGAGGGGTTTGGAAACACCATATATTTT. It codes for CASGEGFGNTIYF. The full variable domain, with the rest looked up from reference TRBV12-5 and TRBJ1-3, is DARVTQTPRHKVTEMGQEVTMRCQPILGHNTVFWYRQTMMQGLELLAYFRNRAPLDDSGMPKDRFSAEMPDATLATLKIQPSEPRDSAVYFCASGEGFGNTIYFGEGSWLTVV.

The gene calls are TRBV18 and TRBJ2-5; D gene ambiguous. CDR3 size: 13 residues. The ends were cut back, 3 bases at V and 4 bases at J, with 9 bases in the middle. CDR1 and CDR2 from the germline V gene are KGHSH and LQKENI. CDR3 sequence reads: CASSPVSLETQYF. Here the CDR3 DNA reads TGTGCCAGCTCACCTGTTTCTCTAGAGACCCAGTACTTC.

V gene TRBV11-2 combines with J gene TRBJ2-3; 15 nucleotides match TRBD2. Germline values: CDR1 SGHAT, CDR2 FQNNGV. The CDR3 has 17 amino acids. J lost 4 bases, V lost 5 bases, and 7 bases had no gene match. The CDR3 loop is CASSMRTSGRGADTQYF. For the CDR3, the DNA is TGTGCCAGCAGCATGAGGACTAGCGGGAGGGGGGCAGATACGCAGTATTTT.

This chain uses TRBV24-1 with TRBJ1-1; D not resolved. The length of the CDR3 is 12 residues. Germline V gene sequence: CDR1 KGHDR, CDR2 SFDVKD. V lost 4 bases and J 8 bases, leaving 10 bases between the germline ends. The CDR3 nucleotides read TGTGCCACCAGTGACCCCCTTGGAGAAGCTTTCTTT. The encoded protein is CATSDPLGEAFF.

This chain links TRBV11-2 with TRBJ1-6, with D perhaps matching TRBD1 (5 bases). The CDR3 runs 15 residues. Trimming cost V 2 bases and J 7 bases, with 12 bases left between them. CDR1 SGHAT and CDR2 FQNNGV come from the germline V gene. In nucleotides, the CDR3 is TGTGCCAGCAGCTTATTAGGGGCCAAGAATTCACCCCTCCACTTT. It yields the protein CASSLLGAKNSPLHF.

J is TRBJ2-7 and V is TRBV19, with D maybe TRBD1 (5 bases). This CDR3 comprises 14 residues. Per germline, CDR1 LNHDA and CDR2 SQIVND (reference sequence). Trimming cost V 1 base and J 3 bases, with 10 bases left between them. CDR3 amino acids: CASSIAAQGYEQYF. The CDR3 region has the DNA TGTGCCAGTAGTATAGCCGCGCAGGGCTACGAGCAGTACTTC.